Below, 18 T cell receptor beta chains from the same sample are listed, as sequenced in a study of blood T cell repertoires in COVID-19. Sequencing was performed with immunoSEQ multiplex PCR; in TCRdb, only in-frame clones are kept and a portion is missing. The sample has roughly 29,000 clones, 87% seen once. The sample consisted of peripheral blood. All receptors derive from a human donor in a cohort sampled during active COVID-19.

The V gene is TRBV5-8, the J gene TRBJ2-1; the match to TRBD1 covers 7 bases. The germline V gene encodes CDR1 SGHTS and CDR2 YDEGEE. Trimming cost V 3 bases and J 6 bases; bases outside gene matches: 12. This CDR3 spans 16 amino acids. CDR3 sequence reads: CASSSRQGYASNEQFF. The CDR3 coding sequence is TGTGCCAGCAGCTCGAGACAGGGATACGCAAGCAATGAGCAGTTCTTC.

V usage is TRBV12-3 or TRBV12-4 and J usage is TRBJ2-2; no clear D gene. The CDR3 is made up of 12 amino acids. V lost 7 bases and J 2 bases, leaving 5 bases between the germline ends. The CDR3 region is CASNFNTGELFF. CDR3 DNA: TGTGCCAGCAACTTTAACACCGGGGAGCTGTTTTTT.

The chain joins TRBV6-2 or TRBV6-3 to TRBJ2-5, with 12 positions matching TRBD2. The CDR3 covers 16 residues. The V gene's germline CDR1 is MNHEY and CDR2 SVGEGT. The V segment lost 2 bases and the J segment 6 bases; nucleotides outside the gene matches: 7. The CDR3 DNA is TGTGCCAGCAGTTACGAGGCTAGCGGGGGGGCACAGACCCAGTACTTC. Residues: CASSYEASGGAQTQYF.

The gene calls are TRBV18 and TRBJ2-3; D is ambiguous. Germline CDR1 reads KGHSH; CDR2 reads LQKENI. CDR3 length: 13 amino acids. V was trimmed by 5 bases and J by 0 bases, leaving 6 bases between them. This chain's CDR3 is CASSTPSTDTQYF. CDR3 coding DNA: TGTGCCAGCTCAACTCCTAGCACAGATACGCAGTATTTT.

This clone appeared a few times. V usage is TRBV28 and J usage is TRBJ2-1; D remains ambiguous. Germline CDR1 reads MDHEN; CDR2 reads SYDVKM. Trimming pared 2 bases from V and 9 bases from J, leaving 14 bases between. The CDR3 length is 14 residues. The CDR3 spells CASSLTGLQSEQFF. CDR3 bases: TGTGCCAGCAGTTTAACTGGGCTACAATCTGAGCAGTTCTTC.

The rearrangement uses TRBV3-1 (or the pseudogene TRBV3-2) and TRBJ1-2; 12 bases fit TRBD1. The CDR3 contains 17 residues. Germline loops: CDR1 LGHDT, CDR2 YNNKEL (reference sequence). The junction had 8 bases not matched to a gene; V was cut back by 6 bases and J by 0 bases. The CDR3 region has the DNA TGTGCCAGCAGTCAGGGACAGGGGGCCATAGCTAACTATGGCTACACCTTC. Its translation: CASSQGQGAIANYGYTF.

This sequence joins TRBV2 and TRBJ1-2; possible D gene TRBD1, 6 bases. Germline CDR1 reads SNHLY; CDR2 reads FYNNEI. With 2 bases removed from V and 3 bases from J, the gap between germline ends came to 10 bases. CDR3 size: 14 residues. The chain's CDR3 is CASSEQGLDYGYTF. Written as DNA, the CDR3 is TGTGCCAGCAGTGAACAGGGGCTCGACTATGGCTACACCTTC.

The V call is TRBV5-4, the J call TRBJ1-1, with D maybe TRBD1 (5 bases). From germline, CDR1 is SGHNT and CDR2 YYREEE (reference sequence). Trimming left V 0 bases short and J 10 bases short, with 13 bases between. CDR3 length: 13 residues. Written as DNA, the CDR3 is TGTGCCAGCAGCTTGGGTCCTCAGGGTAGAGCTTTCTTT. The encoded protein is CASSLGPQGRAFF.

V gene TRBV19 combines with J gene TRBJ2-7, with 9 bases identical to TRBD1. Unmatched junction bases numbered 6, after V lost 5 bases and J lost 1 base. Germline CDR1 reads LNHDA; CDR2 reads SQIVND (reference sequence). This CDR3 contains 15 residues. DNA for the CDR3: TGTGCCAGTAGTGCAACAGGGGGCCCTTCCTACGAGCAGTACTTC. It translates to CASSATGGPSYEQYF.

The chain has TRBV18 and TRBJ1-2, with 11 nucleotides matching TRBD1. Per germline, CDR1 KGHSH and CDR2 LQKENI. The V and J ends lost 3 bases and 6 bases, in that order; junction bases with no gene match: 6. The CDR3 runs 15 residues. CDR3 nucleotide sequence: TGTGCCAGCTCACCCAATGGACAGGGGGCAGATGGCTACACCTTC. This gives the protein CASSPNGQGADGYTF.

This sequence joins TRBV24-1 and TRBJ2-1; 11 positions agree with TRBD2. V was clipped by 6 bases and J by 5 bases; unmatched bases: 8. The CDR3 spans 16 residues. Germline CDR1 reads KGHDR; CDR2 reads SFDVKD. As DNA, the CDR3 is TGTGCCACCAGTCAAGGGACTAGCGGTCAACACAATGAGCAGTTCTTC. It specifies CATSQGTSGQHNEQFF.

This clone was detected a few times. V gene TRBV5-5 combines with J gene TRBJ2-7; perhaps TRBD2 as D (6 bases). The CDR3 is 15 residues long. The V gene lost 0 bases and the J gene lost 0 bases, with 10 bases spanning the gap. The germline V gene has CDR1 SGHKS and CDR2 YYEKEE (reference sequence). CDR3 bases: TGTGCCAGCAGCTTGGAGGGACTCAGCTCCTACGAGCAGTACTTC. As protein: CASSLEGLSSYEQYF.

The chain carries TRBV2 and TRBJ1-2; a weak D match, TRBD1 (5 bases). Germline assignment: CDR1 SNHLY and CDR2 FYNNEI. CDR3 length equals 11 residues. V dropped 0 bases and J dropped 12 bases, with 8 bases sitting between them. The CDR3 spells CASSEAGVHTF. The CDR3 DNA reads TGTGCCAGCAGTGAAGCAGGGGTTCACACCTTC.

This clone was found once. The J gene is TRBJ2-7, the V gene TRBV30; possible D gene TRBD2, 5 bases. Germline V gives CDR1 GTSNPN, CDR2 SVGIG (reference sequence). CDR3 length: 13 residues. Trimming removed 2 bases at V and 3 bases at J, with 11 bases between. CDR3 residues: CAWSLGLDYEQYF. The CDR3 coding sequence is TGTGCCTGGAGTCTCGGACTCGACTACGAGCAGTACTTC.

CDR3 in DNA: TGTGCCACCAGCAGAGACGACAAGAGGGAAAATAATTCACCCCTCCACTTT. This codes for CATSRDDKRENNSPLHF. The chain couples TRBV15 to TRBJ1-6; no firm D call. CDR1 is LNHNV, CDR2 YYDKDF, per germline (reference sequence). Deletions cut 0 bases from V and 5 bases from J, with 14 bases between. The CDR3 totals 17 residues.

This clone was detected once. The V call is TRBV4-1, the J call TRBJ2-7; D possibly corresponds to TRBD1 (6 bases). CDR3 size: 17 residues. Trimming left V 1 base short and J 2 bases short, with 18 bases between. Germline V CDR1 and CDR2: MGHRA, YSYEKL. The DNA for the CDR3 is TGCGCCAGCAGCCAAGGACCCGGACAGCTCGGAACCTACGAGCAGTACTTC. It specifies CASSQGPGQLGTYEQYF.

The chain is built from TRBV6-5 and TRBJ2-1; TRBD1 agrees at 7 bases. The CDR3 sequence is 13 residues long. Looked up from germline, CDR1 is MNHEY and CDR2 is SVGAGI. Germline trimming cut 8 bases from V and 4 bases from J; bases unmatched to any gene: 5. CDR3 DNA sequence: TGTGCCAGCCGGGACAGTACTTACAATGAGCAGTTCTTC. Translating it yields CASRDSTYNEQFF.

The rearrangement links TRBV7-8 to TRBJ1-2, with a possible D match to TRBD1 (5 bases). The CDR3 runs 15 residues. The V gene lost 5 bases and the J gene lost 5 bases, with 18 bases spanning the gap. CDR1 and CDR2 (germline): SGHVS, FQNEAQ. The CDR3 loop is CASSPTGGEGYGYTF. The CDR3 DNA sequence: TGTGCCAGCAGCCCGACGGGGGGGGAAGGTTATGGCTACACCTTC.